These 11 T cell receptor beta chains came from one sample sequenced in a study of CD8 T cells in Susac syndrome (dated by TCRdb to about 2019). Library preparation employed the immunoSEQ multiplex PCR assay. RNA was extracted with the RNeasy kit and roughly 0.45 to 1 ug was reverse transcribed using random hexamers. The public reads were quality trimmed at Q25 with fastp and then assembled into clones with MiXCR by TCRdb, keeping productive beta chains. Every CDR3 protein is listed once, alongside the most common genes and DNA of its rows. This sample lists 130,000 or so distinct CDR3 sequences; about 93% were detected once. The ten largest clonotypes hold 0.25% to 0.3% of the sample. The source material was CD8+ T cells from PBMCs. Receptors were obtained from a human donor with Susac syndrome.

The V gene is TRBV15, the J gene TRBJ2-3; TRBD2 aligns across 7 bases. Germline-derived CDR1 and CDR2 are LNHNV and YYDKDF (reference sequence). The trim removed 5 bases at V and 0 bases at J, leaving 14 bases unmatched. This CDR3 spans 18 amino acids. The CDR3 coding sequence is TGTGCCACCAGCGGACTCTCGACTAGCATCCCTAGCACAGATACGCAGTATTTT. Translating gives CATSGLSTSIPSTDTQYF.

This chain uses TRBV3-1 with TRBJ2-5; D ambiguous. The V end lost 4 bases, the J end lost 1 base, and 16 bases lay between the germline ends. This CDR3 has 16 amino acids. The germline V gene has CDR1 LGHDT and CDR2 YNNKEL (reference sequence). The CDR3 sequence is CASSLWNTNLQETQYF. The CDR3 region has the DNA TGTGCCAGCAGCCTCTGGAACACCAACCTCCAAGAGACCCAGTACTTC.

This chain uses TRBV7-2 with TRBJ1-2; no firm D call. The V and J ends lost 3 bases and 4 bases respectively, with 9 bases between them. This CDR3 contains 13 residues. Per germline, CDR1 SGHTA and CDR2 FQGNSA. The CDR3 reads CASSFDNRYGYTF. CDR3 coding DNA: TGTGCCAGCAGCTTCGATAATCGCTATGGCTACACCTTC.

The chain is built from TRBV4-1 and TRBJ2-5; 14 bases are a match to TRBD2. CDR1 and CDR2 from the germline V gene are MGHRA and YSYEKL. The CDR3 has 16 amino acids. V lost 4 bases, J lost 4 bases, and 5 bases stayed unmatched. This chain's CDR3 is CASSPTSGGAGETQYF. The CDR3 bases are TGCGCCAGCAGCCCGACTAGCGGGGGGGCAGGAGAGACCCAGTACTTC.

The chain couples TRBV27 to TRBJ1-1; no clear D gene. This CDR3 spans 12 amino acids. V shed 6 bases and J shed 5 bases, with 10 bases lying between them. CDR1 is MNHEY and CDR2 is SMNVEV in the germline V gene (reference sequence). Written as DNA, the CDR3 is TGTGCCAGCAGCTCAGGTAAAACTGAAGCTTTCTTT. It translates to CASSSGKTEAFF.

The chain links TRBV29-1 to TRBJ2-1; possibly TRBD1 for D (5 bases). The CDR3 has 17 residues. The V and J ends lost 0 bases and 1 base respectively, with 16 bases between them. The germline V gene has CDR1 SQVTM and CDR2 ANQGSEA. The CDR3 sequence is CSVEDRGRGWSYNEQFF. The CDR3 bases are TGCAGCGTTGAAGATAGGGGCCGAGGTTGGTCCTACAATGAGCAGTTCTTC.

The V call is TRBV5-6, the J call TRBJ2-7; TRBD1 is a possible D gene (6 bases). V was pared by 3 bases and J by 3 bases, with 10 bases between. The CDR3 is 13 residues long. Germline V gene lookup returns CDR1 SGHDT and CDR2 YYEEEE. The CDR3 sequence is CASSWGHSYEQYF. For the CDR3, the DNA is TGTGCCAGCAGCTGGGGGCACAGCTACGAGCAGTACTTC.

The chain uses TRBV3-1 and TRBJ2-5, with 10 bases matching TRBD2. The J segment lost 5 bases and the V segment lost 1 base, leaving 13 bases of the junction unmatched. The CDR3 covers 18 residues. Germline V gene data show CDR1 as LGHDT and CDR2 as YNNKEL (reference sequence). CDR3 residues: CASSQGGLAGVSRETQYF. DNA of the CDR3: TGTGCCAGCAGCCAAGGGGGTCTAGCGGGGGTTTCGAGGGAGACCCAGTACTTC.

J is TRBJ2-3 and V is TRBV7-3; D not certain. The germline V and J ends were trimmed by 5 bases and 2 bases, with 8 bases remaining between them. The germline CDR1 and CDR2 sequences are SGHTA and FQGTGA. The CDR3 is 13 amino acids. CDR3: CASSPTPTDTQYF. The CDR3 DNA follows: TGTGCCAGCAGCCCAACTCCCACAGATACGCAGTATTTT. The full variable domain, in which reference TRBV7-3 and TRBJ2-3 provide the parts outside the CDR3, is GAGVSQTPSNKVTEKGKYVELRCDPISGHTALYWYRQSLGQGPEFLIYFQGTGAADDSGLPNDRFFAVRPEGSVSTLKIQRTERGDSAVYLCASSPTPTDTQYFGPGTRLTVL.

The CDR3 sequence: CASSPNIAVSTDTQYF. CDR3 DNA sequence: TGTGCCAGCAGCCCCAACATAGCGGTGAGCACAGATACGCAGTATTTT. J is TRBJ2-3 and V is TRBV14; D is perhaps TRBD2 (6 bases). The CDR3 length is 16 residues. Germline assignment: CDR1 SGHDN and CDR2 FVKESK. The V end was cut by 4 bases, the J end by 0 bases, with 14 bases between.

This sequence joins TRBV5-1 and TRBJ2-7; the D is unclear. The CDR3 consists of 16 residues. Germline CDR1 SGHRS, CDR2 YFSETQ. The V gene lost 4 bases and the J gene lost 2 bases, with 19 bases spanning the gap. The CDR3 spells CASSLWVRQGPYEQYF. The CDR3 coding sequence is TGCGCCAGCAGCCTCTGGGTGAGGCAAGGACCCTACGAGCAGTACTTC.